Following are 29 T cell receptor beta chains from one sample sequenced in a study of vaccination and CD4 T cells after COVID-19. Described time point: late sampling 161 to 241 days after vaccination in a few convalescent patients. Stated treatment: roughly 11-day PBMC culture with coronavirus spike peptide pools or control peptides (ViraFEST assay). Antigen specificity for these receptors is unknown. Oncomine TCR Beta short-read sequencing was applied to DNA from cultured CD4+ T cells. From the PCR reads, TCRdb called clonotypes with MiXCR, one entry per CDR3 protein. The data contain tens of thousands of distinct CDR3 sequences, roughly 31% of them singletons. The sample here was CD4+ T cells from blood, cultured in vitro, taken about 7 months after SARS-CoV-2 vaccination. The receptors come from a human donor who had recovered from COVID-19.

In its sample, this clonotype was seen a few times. This CDR3 is CASSLSGGSKGIQYF. The CDR3 DNA is TGTGCCAGCAGCTTATCCGGCGGCAGTAAGGGCATTCAGTACTTC. The chain uses TRBV7-2 and TRBJ2-4; D ambiguous. V was cut by 2 bases and J by 9 bases, with 17 bases left in between. Germline-derived CDR1 and CDR2 are SGHTA and FQGNSA. This CDR3 has 15 residues.

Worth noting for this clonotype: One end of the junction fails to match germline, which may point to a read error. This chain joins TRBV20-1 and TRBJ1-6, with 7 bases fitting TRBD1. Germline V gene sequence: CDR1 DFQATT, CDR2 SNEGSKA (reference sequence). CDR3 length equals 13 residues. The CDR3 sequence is CSAGDRDNSPLHF. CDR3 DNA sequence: TGCAGTGCTGGAGACAGGGATAATTCACCCCTCCACTTT.

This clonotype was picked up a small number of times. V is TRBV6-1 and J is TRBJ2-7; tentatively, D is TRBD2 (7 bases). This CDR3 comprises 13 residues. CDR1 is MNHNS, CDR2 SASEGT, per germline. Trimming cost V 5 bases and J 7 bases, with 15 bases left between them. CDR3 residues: CASSPRGPMEQYF. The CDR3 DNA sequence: TGTGCCAGCAGTCCGCGGGGGCCGATGGAGCAGTACTTC.

CDR3 in DNA: TGCGCCAGCAGCCAGACAGGGAACAATCAGCCCCAGCATTTT. It translates to CASSQTGNNQPQHF. This chain joins TRBV4-3 and TRBJ1-5; 7 bases are a match to TRBD1. Unmatched junction bases numbered 2, after V lost 3 bases and J lost 3 bases. The CDR3 extends over 14 amino acids. Germline values: CDR1 LGHNA, CDR2 YSLEER.

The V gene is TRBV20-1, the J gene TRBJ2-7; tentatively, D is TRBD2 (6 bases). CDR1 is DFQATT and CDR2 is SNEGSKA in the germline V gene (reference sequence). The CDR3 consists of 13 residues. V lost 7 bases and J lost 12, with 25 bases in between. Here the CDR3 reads CSVKVSGEGLPYF. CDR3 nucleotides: TGCAGTGTCAAAGTATCGGGAGAGGGTTTGCCGTACTTC.

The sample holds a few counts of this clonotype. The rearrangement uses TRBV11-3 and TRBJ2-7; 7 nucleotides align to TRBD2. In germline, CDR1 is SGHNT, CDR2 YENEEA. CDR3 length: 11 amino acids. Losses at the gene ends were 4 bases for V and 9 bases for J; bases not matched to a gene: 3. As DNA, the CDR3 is TGTGCCAGCAGCTCGGGAGGTGTGCAGTACTTC. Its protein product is CASSSGGVQYF.

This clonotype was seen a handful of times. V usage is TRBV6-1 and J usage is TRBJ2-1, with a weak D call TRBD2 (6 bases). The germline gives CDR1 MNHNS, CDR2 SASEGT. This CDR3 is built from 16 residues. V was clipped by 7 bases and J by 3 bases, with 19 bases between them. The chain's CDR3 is CASTWDGSRLYNEQFF. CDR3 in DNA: TGTGCCAGCACTTGGGACGGGAGTCGTCTCTACAATGAGCAGTTCTTC.

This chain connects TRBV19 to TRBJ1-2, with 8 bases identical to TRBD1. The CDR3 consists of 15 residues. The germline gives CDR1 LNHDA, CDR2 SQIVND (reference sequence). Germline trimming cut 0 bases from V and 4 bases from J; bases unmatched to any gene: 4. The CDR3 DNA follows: TGTGCCAGTAGTATAGAGGCCAGGGGGCTCTATGGCTACACCTTC. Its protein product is CASSIEARGLYGYTF.

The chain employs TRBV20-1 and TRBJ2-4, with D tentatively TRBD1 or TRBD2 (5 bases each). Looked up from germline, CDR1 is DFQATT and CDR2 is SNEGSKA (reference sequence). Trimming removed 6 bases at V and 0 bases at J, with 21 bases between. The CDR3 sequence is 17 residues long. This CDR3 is CSAETRELGLAKNIQYF. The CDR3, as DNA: TGCAGTGCGGAAACCAGGGAGTTAGGCCTAGCCAAAAACATTCAGTACTTC.

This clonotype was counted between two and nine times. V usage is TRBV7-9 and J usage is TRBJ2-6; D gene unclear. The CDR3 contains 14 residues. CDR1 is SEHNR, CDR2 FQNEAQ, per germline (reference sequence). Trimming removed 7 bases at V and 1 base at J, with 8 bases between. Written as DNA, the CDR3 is TGTGCCAGCATCCCGGTATCTGGGGCCAACGTCCTGACTTTC. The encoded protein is CASIPVSGANVLTF.

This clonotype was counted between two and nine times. CDR3 sequence (DNA): TGTGCCAGCAGCCCTAGCATTTTCGGGCAGGCCTATGGCTACACCTTC. Encoded protein: CASSPSIFGQAYGYTF. The J gene is TRBJ1-2, the V gene TRBV7-2, with D uncertain. Germline-derived CDR1 and CDR2 are SGHTA and FQGNSA. There are 16 residues in the CDR3. Trimming took 5 bases from V and 4 from J, leaving 20 bases between them.

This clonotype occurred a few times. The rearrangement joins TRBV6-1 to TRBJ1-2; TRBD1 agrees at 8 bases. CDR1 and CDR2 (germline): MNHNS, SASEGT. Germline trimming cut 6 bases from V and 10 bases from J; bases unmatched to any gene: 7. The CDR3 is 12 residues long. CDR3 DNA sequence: TGTGCCAGCAGAAGGACAGGGATTGACTACACCTTC. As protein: CASRRTGIDYTF.

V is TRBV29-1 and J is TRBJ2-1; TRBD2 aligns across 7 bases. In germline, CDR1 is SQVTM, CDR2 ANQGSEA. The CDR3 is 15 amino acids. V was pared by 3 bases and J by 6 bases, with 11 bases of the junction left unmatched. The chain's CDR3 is CSVERSGLVGNEQFF. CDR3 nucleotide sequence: TGCAGCGTTGAGCGCAGTGGACTAGTGGGCAATGAGCAGTTCTTC.

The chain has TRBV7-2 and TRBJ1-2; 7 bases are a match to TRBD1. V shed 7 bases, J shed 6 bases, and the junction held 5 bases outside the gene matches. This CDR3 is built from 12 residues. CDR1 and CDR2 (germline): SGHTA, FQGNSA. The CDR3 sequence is CASITGQHGYTF. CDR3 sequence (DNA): TGTGCCAGCATCACGGGACAGCATGGCTACACCTTC.

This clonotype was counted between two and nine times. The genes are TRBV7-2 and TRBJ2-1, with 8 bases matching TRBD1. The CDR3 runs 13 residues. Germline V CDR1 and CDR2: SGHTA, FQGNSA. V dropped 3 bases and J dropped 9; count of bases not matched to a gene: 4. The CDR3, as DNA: TGTGCCAGCAGCTTGGACAGGGTAACTGAGCAGTTCTTC. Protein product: CASSLDRVTEQFF.

The CDR3 here is CASSYSGTVYEQYF. The CDR3 DNA is TGTGCCAGCAGTTACTCGGGGACAGTTTACGAGCAGTACTTC. The chain combines TRBV6-2 or TRBV6-3 with TRBJ2-7; TRBD1 agrees at 7 bases. After removal of 0 bases from V and 4 bases from J, the junction contained 3 bases not matched to a gene. Looked up from germline, CDR1 is MNHEY and CDR2 is SVGEGT. This CDR3 region has 14 residues.

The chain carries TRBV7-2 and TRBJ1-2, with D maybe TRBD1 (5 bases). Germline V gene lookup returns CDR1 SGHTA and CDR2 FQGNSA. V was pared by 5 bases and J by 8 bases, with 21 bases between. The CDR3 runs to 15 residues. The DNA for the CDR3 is TGTGCCAGCAGCCTCGGCGGCACGGTCCGGGGGGGCTACACCTTC. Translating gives CASSLGGTVRGGYTF.

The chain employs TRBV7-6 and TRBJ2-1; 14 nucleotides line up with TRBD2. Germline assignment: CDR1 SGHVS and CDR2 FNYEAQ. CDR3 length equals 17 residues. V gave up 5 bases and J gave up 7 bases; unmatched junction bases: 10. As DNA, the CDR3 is TGTGCCAGCAGCATAACCGGACTAGCGGGAGGTAGTAATGAGCAGTTCTTC. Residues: CASSITGLAGGSNEQFF.

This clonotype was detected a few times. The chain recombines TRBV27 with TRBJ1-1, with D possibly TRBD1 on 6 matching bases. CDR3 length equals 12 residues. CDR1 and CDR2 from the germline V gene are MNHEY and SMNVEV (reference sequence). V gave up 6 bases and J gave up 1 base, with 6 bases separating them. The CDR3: CASRTGNTEAFF. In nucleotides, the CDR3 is TGTGCCAGCAGGACAGGGAACACTGAAGCTTTCTTT.

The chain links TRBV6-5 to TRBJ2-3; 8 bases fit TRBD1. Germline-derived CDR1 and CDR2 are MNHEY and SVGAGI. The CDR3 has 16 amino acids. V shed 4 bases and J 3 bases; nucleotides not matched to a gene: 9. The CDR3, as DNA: TGTGCCAGCAGTTTGTTGACAGGGGCCCCAACAGATACGCAGTATTTT. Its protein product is CASSLLTGAPTDTQYF.

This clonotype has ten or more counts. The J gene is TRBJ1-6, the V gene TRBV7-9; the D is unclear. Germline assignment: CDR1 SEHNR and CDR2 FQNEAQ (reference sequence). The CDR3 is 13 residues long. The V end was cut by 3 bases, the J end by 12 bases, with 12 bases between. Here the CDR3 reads CASSFGLGEPLHF. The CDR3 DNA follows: TGTGCCAGCAGCTTCGGATTGGGAGAACCCCTCCACTTT.

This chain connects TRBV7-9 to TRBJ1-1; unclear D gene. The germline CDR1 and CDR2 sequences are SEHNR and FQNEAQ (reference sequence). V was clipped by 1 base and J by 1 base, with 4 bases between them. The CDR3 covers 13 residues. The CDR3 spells CASSLEGNTEAFF. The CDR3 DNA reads TGTGCCAGCAGCTTAGAAGGGAACACTGAAGCTTTCTTT.

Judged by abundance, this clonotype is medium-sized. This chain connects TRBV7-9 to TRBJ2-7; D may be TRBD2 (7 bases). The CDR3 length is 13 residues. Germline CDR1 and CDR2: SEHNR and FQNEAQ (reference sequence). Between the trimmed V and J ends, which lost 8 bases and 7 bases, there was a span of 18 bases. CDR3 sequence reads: CASGQGRVGEQYF. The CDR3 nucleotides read TGTGCCAGCGGGCAGGGGAGGGTTGGGGAGCAGTACTTC.

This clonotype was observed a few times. This chain's CDR3 is CASALTGGNEQFF. CDR3 coding DNA: TGTGCCAGCGCGCTAACGGGAGGTAATGAGCAGTTCTTC. The chain carries TRBV6-4 and TRBJ2-1; 7 bases agree with TRBD2. Germline V CDR1 and CDR2: MRHNA, SNTAGT. V trimming: 8 bases; J trimming: 7 bases; junction bases outside the gene matches: 8. This CDR3 has 13 residues.

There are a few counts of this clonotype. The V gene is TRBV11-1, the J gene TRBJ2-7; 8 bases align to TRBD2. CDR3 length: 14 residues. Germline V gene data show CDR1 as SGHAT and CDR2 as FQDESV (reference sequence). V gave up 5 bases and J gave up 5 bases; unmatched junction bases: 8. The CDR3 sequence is CASSRLAFVNEQYF. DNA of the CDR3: TGTGCCAGCAGCCGACTAGCGTTCGTCAACGAGCAGTACTTC.

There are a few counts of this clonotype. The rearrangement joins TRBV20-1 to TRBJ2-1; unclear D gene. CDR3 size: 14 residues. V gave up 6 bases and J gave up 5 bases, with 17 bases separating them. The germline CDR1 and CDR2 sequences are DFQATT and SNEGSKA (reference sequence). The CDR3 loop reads CSAPTTESNNEQFF. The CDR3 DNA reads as TGCAGTGCCCCGACGACCGAGAGTAACAATGAGCAGTTCTTC.

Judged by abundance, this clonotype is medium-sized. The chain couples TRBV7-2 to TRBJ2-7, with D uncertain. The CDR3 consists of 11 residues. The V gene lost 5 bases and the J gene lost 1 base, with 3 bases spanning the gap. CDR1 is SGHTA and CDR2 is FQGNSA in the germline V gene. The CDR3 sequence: CASSASYEQYF. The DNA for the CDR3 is TGTGCCAGCAGCGCATCCTACGAGCAGTACTTC.

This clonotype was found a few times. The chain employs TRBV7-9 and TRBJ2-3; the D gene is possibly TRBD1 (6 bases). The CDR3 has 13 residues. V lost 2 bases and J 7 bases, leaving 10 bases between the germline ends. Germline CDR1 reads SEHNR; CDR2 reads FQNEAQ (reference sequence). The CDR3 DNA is TGTGCCAGCAGCTTAACAGGGTCAAATACGCAGTATTTT. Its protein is CASSLTGSNTQYF.

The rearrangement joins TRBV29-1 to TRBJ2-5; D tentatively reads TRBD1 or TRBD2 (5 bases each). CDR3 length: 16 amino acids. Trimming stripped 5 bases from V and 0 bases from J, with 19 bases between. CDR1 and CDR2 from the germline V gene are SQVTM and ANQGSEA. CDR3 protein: CSVILLRGAYQETQYF. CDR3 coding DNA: TGCAGCGTTATCCTTTTGAGGGGCGCTTACCAAGAGACCCAGTACTTC.